This T cell receptor (beta chain) was sequenced during a study of T-cell memory formation after mild COVID-19. The CDR3 runs 14 residues. CDR1 SGHDN and CDR2 FVKESK come from the germline V gene. Between the trimmed V and J ends, which lost 3 bases and 3 bases, there was a span of 12 bases. One entry per CDR3 protein results from TCRdb running MiXCR on the 5' RACE reads. Of about 560,000 distinct CDR3 sequences in the sample, 15% to 20% were seen once. The origin of this receptor is an adult woman who had mild COVID-19 (a few samples of this study predate the infection). Cell type and time point are not known. Sequencing used PBMCs or a T cell subset sorted from them (not recorded which). The V and J genes are TRBV14 and TRBJ2-7; tentative D call: TRBD1 (6 bases). The CDR3 bases are TGTGCCAGCAGCCAGTACAGGGTCGACTACGAGCAGTACTTC. Translated, it gives CASSQYRVDYEQYF.